Listed here is a single T cell receptor (beta chain). Its target is unknown. A junction boundary mismatches the germline segment, possibly from a read error. The entry originates in a study of blood T cells in healthy people across ages. Overall study findings and caveats: Higher diversity and more naive CD4+ cells were features of long-lived donors, compared to aged donors.

Then a second PCR, running about 6 to 11 cycles, was carried out with a sample-barcoded 5' primer and a J-beta primer mix. TCRdb passed the 5' RACE reads through MiXCR, listing each CDR3 protein once. The table includes about 1.5 million distinct CDR3 sequences, 40% to 45% detected once. The sequence came from a woman between 18 and 29 years old in good health. Sequencing was done on a sample of blood.

The DNA of the CDR3 is TGCGCCAGCAGCTTACCGGGATCGAGAGAGGCCCAGTACTTC. Translation gives CASSLPGSREAQYF. The rearrangement links TRBV5-1 to TRBJ2-5, with a weak D call TRBD2 (5 bases). Germline V gene sequence: CDR1 SGHRS, CDR2 YFSETQ. The CDR3 consists of 14 residues.